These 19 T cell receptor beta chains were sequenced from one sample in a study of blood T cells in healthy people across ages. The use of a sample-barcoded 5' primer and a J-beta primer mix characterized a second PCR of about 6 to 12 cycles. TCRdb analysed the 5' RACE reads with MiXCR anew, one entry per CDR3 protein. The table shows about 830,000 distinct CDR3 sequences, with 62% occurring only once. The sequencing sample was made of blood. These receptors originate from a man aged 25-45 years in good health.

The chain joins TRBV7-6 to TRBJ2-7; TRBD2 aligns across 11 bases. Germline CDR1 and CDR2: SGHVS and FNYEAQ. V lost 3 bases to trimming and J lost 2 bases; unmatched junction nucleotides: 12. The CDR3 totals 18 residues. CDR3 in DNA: TGTGCCAGCAGCTTGATAGCGGGAGGGCCGAGTCTGGCCTACGAGCAGTACTTC. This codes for CASSLIAGGPSLAYEQYF. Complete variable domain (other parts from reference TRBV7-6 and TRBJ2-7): GAGVSQSPRYKVTKRGQDVALRCDPISGHVSLYWYRQALGQGPEFLTYFNYEAQQDKSGLPNDRFSAERPEGSISTLTIQRTEQRDSAMYRCASSLIAGGPSLAYEQYFGPGTRLTVT.

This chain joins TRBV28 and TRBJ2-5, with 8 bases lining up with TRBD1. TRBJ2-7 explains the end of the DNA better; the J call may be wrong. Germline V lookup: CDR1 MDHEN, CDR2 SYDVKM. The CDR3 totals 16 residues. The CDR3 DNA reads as TGTGCCAGCAGTTCGCCTCGGGGACAGGACCCTCTCGAGCAGTACTTC. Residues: CASSSPRGQDPLEQYF.

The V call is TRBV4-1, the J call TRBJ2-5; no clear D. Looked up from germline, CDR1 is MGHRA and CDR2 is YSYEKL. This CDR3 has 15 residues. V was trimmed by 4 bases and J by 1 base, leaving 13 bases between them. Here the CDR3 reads CASSPRLLAQETQYF. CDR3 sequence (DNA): TGCGCCAGCAGCCCAAGATTGTTGGCCCAAGAGACCCAGTACTTC.

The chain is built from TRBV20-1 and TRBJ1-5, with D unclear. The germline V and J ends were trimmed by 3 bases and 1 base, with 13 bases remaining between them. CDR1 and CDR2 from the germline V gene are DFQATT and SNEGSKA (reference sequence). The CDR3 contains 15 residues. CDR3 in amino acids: CSASEGPTSNQPQHF. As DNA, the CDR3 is TGCAGTGCTAGTGAAGGACCCACGAGCAATCAGCCCCAGCATTTT.

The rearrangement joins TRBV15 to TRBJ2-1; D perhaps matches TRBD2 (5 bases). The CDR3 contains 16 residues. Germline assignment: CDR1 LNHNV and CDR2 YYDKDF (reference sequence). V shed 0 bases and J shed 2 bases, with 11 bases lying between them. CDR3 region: CATSREGRGAYNEQFF. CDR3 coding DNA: TGTGCCACCAGCAGAGAGGGGAGAGGCGCCTACAATGAGCAGTTCTTC.

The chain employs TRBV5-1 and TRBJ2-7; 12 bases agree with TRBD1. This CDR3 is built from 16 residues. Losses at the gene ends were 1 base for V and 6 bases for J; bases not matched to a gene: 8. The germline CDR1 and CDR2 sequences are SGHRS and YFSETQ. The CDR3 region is CASSLPRGQGASEQYF. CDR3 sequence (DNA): TGCGCCAGCAGCTTGCCTCGGGGACAGGGGGCAAGCGAGCAGTACTTC.

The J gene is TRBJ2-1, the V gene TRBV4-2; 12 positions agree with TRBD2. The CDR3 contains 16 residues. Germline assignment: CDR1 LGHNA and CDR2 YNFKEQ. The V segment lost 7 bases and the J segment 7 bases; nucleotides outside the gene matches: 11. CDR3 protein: CASNSQASGRVNEQFF. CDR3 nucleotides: TGTGCCAGCAATTCCCAGGCTAGCGGGAGGGTTAATGAGCAGTTCTTC.

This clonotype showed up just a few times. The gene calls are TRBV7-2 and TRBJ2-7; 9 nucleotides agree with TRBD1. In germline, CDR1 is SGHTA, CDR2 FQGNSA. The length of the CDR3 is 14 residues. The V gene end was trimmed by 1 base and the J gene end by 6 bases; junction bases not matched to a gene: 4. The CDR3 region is CASSLVGQGGEQYF. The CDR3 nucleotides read TGTGCCAGCAGCTTAGTGGGACAGGGTGGCGAGCAGTACTTC.

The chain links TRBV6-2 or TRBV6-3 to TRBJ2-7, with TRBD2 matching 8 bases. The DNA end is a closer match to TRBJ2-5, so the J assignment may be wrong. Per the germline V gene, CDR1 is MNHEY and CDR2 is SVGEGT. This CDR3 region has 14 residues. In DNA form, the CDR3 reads TGTGCCAGCAGTATTAGCGGGGCTGCTGAGACCCAGTACTTC. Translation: CASSISGAAETQYF.

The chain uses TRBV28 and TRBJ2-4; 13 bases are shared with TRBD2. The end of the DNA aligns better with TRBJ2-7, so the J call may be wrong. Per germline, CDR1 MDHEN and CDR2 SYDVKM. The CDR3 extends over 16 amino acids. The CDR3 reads CASSPGTSGAPYEQYF. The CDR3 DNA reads TGTGCCAGCAGTCCGGGGACTAGCGGGGCCCCTTACGAGCAGTACTTC.

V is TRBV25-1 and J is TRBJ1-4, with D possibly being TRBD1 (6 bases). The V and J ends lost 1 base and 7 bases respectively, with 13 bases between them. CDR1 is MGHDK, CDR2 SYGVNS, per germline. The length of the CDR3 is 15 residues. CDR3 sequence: CASSESGGIGEKLFF. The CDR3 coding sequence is TGTGCCAGCAGTGAATCGGGGGGCATCGGTGAAAAACTGTTTTTT.

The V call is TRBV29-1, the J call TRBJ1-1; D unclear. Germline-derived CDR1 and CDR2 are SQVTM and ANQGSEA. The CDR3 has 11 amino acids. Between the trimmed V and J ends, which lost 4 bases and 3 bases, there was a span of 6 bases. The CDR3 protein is CSVVVDTEAFF. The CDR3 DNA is TGCAGCGTTGTAGTGGACACTGAAGCTTTCTTT.

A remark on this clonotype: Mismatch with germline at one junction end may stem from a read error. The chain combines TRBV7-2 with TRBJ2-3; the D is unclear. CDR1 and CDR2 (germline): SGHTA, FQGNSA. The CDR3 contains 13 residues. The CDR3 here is CASRPNGADTQYF. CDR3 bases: TGCGCCAGCAGACCCAATGGGGCAGATACGCAGTATTTT.

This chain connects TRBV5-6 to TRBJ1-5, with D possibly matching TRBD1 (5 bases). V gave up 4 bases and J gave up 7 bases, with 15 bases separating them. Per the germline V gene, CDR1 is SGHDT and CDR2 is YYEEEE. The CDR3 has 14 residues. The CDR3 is CASSPGRGIQPQHF. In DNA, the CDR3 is TGTGCCAGCAGCCCGGGTCGGGGGATCCAGCCCCAGCATTTT.

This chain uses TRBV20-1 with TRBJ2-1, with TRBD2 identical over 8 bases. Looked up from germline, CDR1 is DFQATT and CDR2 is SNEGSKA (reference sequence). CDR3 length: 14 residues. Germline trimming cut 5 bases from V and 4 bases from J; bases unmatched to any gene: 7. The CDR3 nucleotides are TGCAGTGCTCGACCGGGACTAGGGTACAATGAGCAGTTCTTC. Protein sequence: CSARPGLGYNEQFF.

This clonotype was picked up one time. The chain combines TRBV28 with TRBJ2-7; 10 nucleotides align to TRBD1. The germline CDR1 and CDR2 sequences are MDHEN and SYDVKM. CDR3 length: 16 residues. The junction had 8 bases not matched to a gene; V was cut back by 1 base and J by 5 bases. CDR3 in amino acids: CASSLFFGTGADEQYF. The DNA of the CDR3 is TGTGCCAGCAGTTTATTTTTTGGGACAGGGGCCGACGAGCAGTACTTC.

CDR3: CASSVPTSGASGEQFF. The CDR3 nucleotides read TGTGCCAGCAGCGTACCAACTAGCGGGGCCAGTGGTGAGCAGTTCTTC. The chain joins TRBV9 to TRBJ2-1, with 10 bases aligning to TRBD2. Looked up from germline, CDR1 is SGDLS and CDR2 is YYNGEE. The CDR3 is made up of 16 amino acids. V shed 1 base, J shed 9 bases, and the junction held 10 bases outside the gene matches. Looking up the rest from reference TRBV9 and TRBJ2-1 gives the full variable domain: DSGVTQTPKHLITATGQRVTLRCSPRSGDLSVYWYQQSLDQGLQFLIQYYNGEERAKGNILERFSAQQFPDLHSELNLSSLELGDSALYFCASSVPTSGASGEQFFGPGTRLTVL.

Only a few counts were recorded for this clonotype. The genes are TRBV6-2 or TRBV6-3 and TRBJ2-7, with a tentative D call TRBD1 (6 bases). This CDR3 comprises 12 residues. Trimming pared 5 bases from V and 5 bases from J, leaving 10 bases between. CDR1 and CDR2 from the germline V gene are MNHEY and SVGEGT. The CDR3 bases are TGTGCCAGCAGTCAGACAGGTAACGAGCAGTACTTC. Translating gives CASSQTGNEQYF.

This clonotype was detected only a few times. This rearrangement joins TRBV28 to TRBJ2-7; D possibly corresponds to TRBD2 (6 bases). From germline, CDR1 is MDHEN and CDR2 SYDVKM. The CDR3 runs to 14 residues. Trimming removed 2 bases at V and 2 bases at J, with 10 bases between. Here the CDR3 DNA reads TGTGCCAGCAGTTTAACGGGGGAACCCTACGAGCAGTACTTC. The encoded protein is CASSLTGEPYEQYF.